The 30 T cell receptor beta chains below come from one sample, sequenced in a study of T cell responses to AZD1222 COVID-19 vaccine. The data were produced by immunoSEQ multiplex PCR, yet TCRdb's version contains in-frame clones alone and is incomplete. The sample shows about 130,000 clones, about 90% of them seen only once. Specimen: peripheral blood, collected on day 0 of AZD1222 vaccination. These receptors originate from an adult in good health.

This sequence joins TRBV18 and TRBJ1-5; 9 nucleotides line up with TRBD1. The CDR3 has 16 amino acids. Losses at the gene ends were 3 bases for V and 4 bases for J; bases not matched to a gene: 7. Germline CDR1 and CDR2: KGHSH and LQKENI. The DNA of the CDR3 is TGTGCCAGCTCACCTCAATCCGGGACAGGGAATCAGCCCCAGCATTTT. Amino acids: CASSPQSGTGNQPQHF.

The gene calls are TRBV6-2 or TRBV6-3 and TRBJ2-7; unclear D gene. CDR1 MNHEY and CDR2 SVGEGT come from the germline V gene. The CDR3 covers 11 residues. Trimming left V 5 bases short and J 2 bases short, with 4 bases between. The DNA for the CDR3 is TGTGCCAGCAGTCGCACCTACGAGCAGTACTTC. Its protein product is CASSRTYEQYF.

Here the CDR3 reads CAWSVSGGIVNSPLHF. The CDR3 DNA follows: TGTGCCTGGAGTGTATCTGGGGGTATCGTCAATTCACCCCTCCACTTT. This chain links TRBV30 with TRBJ1-6; D is possibly TRBD1 (5 bases). V gave up 0 bases and J gave up 7 bases, with 16 bases separating them. Germline V lookup: CDR1 GTSNPN, CDR2 SVGIG (reference sequence). This CDR3 is built from 16 residues.

The chain carries TRBV4-1 and TRBJ1-1; 8 bases match TRBD1. With V trimmed by 0 bases and J by 0 bases, 3 bases remained unmatched. The CDR3 consists of 16 residues. Germline CDR1 MGHRA, CDR2 YSYEKL. This CDR3 reads CASSQDPTGVNTEAFF. In DNA, the CDR3 is TGCGCCAGCAGCCAAGACCCGACAGGGGTGAACACTGAAGCTTTCTTT.

This chain joins TRBV3-1 (or the pseudogene TRBV3-2) and TRBJ2-3, with 11 bases identical to TRBD2. This CDR3 is 16 amino acids long. The germline CDR1 and CDR2 sequences are LGHDT and YNNKEL (reference sequence). Losses at the gene ends were 4 bases for V and 0 bases for J; bases not matched to a gene: 3. CDR3 in amino acids: CASSPRLAGSTDTQYF. The CDR3 DNA reads as TGTGCCAGCAGCCCTCGACTAGCGGGGAGCACAGATACGCAGTATTTT.

This chain joins TRBV5-1 and TRBJ2-1, with 10 bases lining up with TRBD2. Germline loops: CDR1 SGHRS, CDR2 YFSETQ. The CDR3 totals 13 residues. V trimming: 0 bases; J trimming: 14 bases; junction bases outside the gene matches: 5. The CDR3 nucleotides read TGCGCCAGCAGCTTGGAAGCTAGCGGGAGCAAGTTCTTC. This sequence encodes CASSLEASGSKFF.

CDR3 protein: CASKDERGGTGNTIYF. CDR3 coding DNA: TGTGCCAGTAAAGATGAGAGGGGGGGCACTGGAAACACCATATATTTT. The chain combines TRBV19 with TRBJ1-3, with D perhaps matching TRBD1 (6 bases). The CDR3 runs 16 residues. V lost 7 bases, J lost 2 bases, and 18 bases lay in between. Germline values: CDR1 LNHDA, CDR2 SQIVND (reference sequence).

This clone showed up just once. V gene TRBV2 combines with J gene TRBJ1-4; TRBD1 is a possible D gene (5 bases). CDR1 is SNHLY, CDR2 FYNNEI, per germline. CDR3 length equals 14 residues. Trimming pared 8 bases from V and 8 bases from J, leaving 18 bases between. In DNA form, the CDR3 reads TGTGCCAGCCTGTCGGGTCAGGGAGAGGAAAAACTGTTTTTT. It specifies CASLSGQGEEKLFF.

For this clone: At one of its ends the junction is not consistent with the germline gene, which may arise from a read error. V usage is TRBV7-7 and J usage is TRBJ1-5, with D possibly matching TRBD1 (5 bases). The CDR3 sequence is 16 residues long. Germline assignment: CDR1 SSHAT and CDR2 FNYEAQ (reference sequence). CDR3 in amino acids: CASSLARRGIAQPQHF. CDR3 in DNA: TGTGCTAGCAGCTTAGCACGGCGGGGGATCGCTCAGCCCCAGCATTTT.

This clone was detected once. The gene calls are TRBV6-4 and TRBJ1-6, with D maybe TRBD1 (5 bases). Germline CDR1 MRHNA, CDR2 SNTAGT. This CDR3 region has 16 residues. V was pared by 6 bases and J by 0 bases, with 12 bases between. Written as DNA, the CDR3 is TGTGCCAGCAGCCAAAGGGGCGGCTCCTATAATTCACCCCTCCACTTT. This gives the protein CASSQRGGSYNSPLHF.

The chain has TRBV5-6 and TRBJ1-1, with D unclear. Trimming took 0 bases from V and 0 from J, leaving 3 bases between them. CDR1 is SGHDT, CDR2 YYEEEE, per germline. The CDR3 has 13 amino acids. CDR3 protein: CASSLALNTEAFF. CDR3 nucleotides: TGTGCCAGCAGCTTGGCCCTGAACACTGAAGCTTTCTTT.

The rearrangement uses TRBV6-5 and TRBJ1-6, with TRBD1 as a possible D gene (6 bases). The CDR3 has 14 residues. Germline V lookup: CDR1 MNHEY, CDR2 SVGAGI. Trimming removed 2 bases at V and 5 bases at J, with 7 bases between. The DNA of the CDR3 is TGTGCCAGCAGTTACGGACAGAATAATTCACCCCTCCACTTT. Translation: CASSYGQNNSPLHF.

This chain uses TRBV29-1 with TRBJ2-5, with 10 bases aligning to TRBD1. This CDR3 is built from 16 residues. With V trimmed by 5 bases and J by 5 bases, 14 bases remained unmatched. Per the germline V gene, CDR1 is SQVTM and CDR2 is ANQGSEA. The CDR3 nucleotides read TGCAGCGTTAACTTTGGGACAGGGGCACGGTGGGAGACCCAGTACTTC. This translates into CSVNFGTGARWETQYF. The full variable domain, completed using reference TRBV29-1 and TRBJ2-5, is SAVISQKPSRDICQRGTSLTIQCQVDSQVTMMFWYRQQPGQSLTLIATANQGSEATYESGFVIDKFPISRPNLTFSTLTVSNMSPEDSSIYLCSVNFGTGARWETQYFGPGTRLLVL.

In this sample, this clone turned up once. This rearrangement joins TRBV5-1 to TRBJ2-3; D perhaps matches TRBD1 (6 bases). The germline gives CDR1 SGHRS, CDR2 YFSETQ. The germline V and J ends were trimmed by 4 bases and 2 bases, with 11 bases remaining between them. The CDR3 covers 14 residues. The CDR3 DNA reads TGCGCCAGCAGCCAAACAGGGCCCACAGATACGCAGTATTTT. This translates into CASSQTGPTDTQYF.

The genes are TRBV4-3 and TRBJ2-2; D remains ambiguous. In germline, CDR1 is LGHNA, CDR2 YSLEER. Trimming took off 4 bases at V and 1 base at J, with 1 base between the two ends. The CDR3 consists of 12 residues. CDR3 loop: CASSRNTGELFF. The DNA for the CDR3 is TGCGCCAGCAGCCGGAACACCGGGGAGCTGTTTTTT.

V is TRBV15 and J is TRBJ2-1, with TRBD2 matching over 12 bases. The CDR3 loop spans 16 amino acids. Per the germline V gene, CDR1 is LNHNV and CDR2 is YYDKDF (reference sequence). The trim removed 2 bases at V and 8 bases at J, leaving 7 bases unmatched. This CDR3 is CATSRSLAGGHYEQFF. CDR3 bases: TGTGCCACCAGCAGAAGCCTAGCGGGGGGGCATTATGAGCAGTTCTTC.

V is TRBV11-2 and J is TRBJ2-5; 7 nucleotides line up with TRBD1. V was pared by 1 base and J by 4 bases, with 9 bases of the junction left unmatched. CDR1 SGHAT and CDR2 FQNNGV come from the germline V gene. The CDR3 consists of 16 residues. DNA for the CDR3: TGTGCCAGCAGCTTAGCCCCTACAGGGGTGGGAGAGACCCAGTACTTC. Protein sequence: CASSLAPTGVGETQYF.

The chain joins TRBV10-3 to TRBJ1-2; TRBD1 is a possible D gene (6 bases). V gave up 2 bases and J gave up 4 bases, with 14 bases separating them. The germline CDR1 and CDR2 sequences are ENHRY and SYGVKD. The CDR3 has 15 amino acids. The CDR3 DNA is TGTGCCATCAGTGAGGCCGGGGGGGGCGTCTATGGCTACACCTTC. This gives the protein CAISEAGGGVYGYTF.

The chain links TRBV19 to TRBJ1-3, with a tentative D call TRBD1 (5 bases). This CDR3 has 12 residues. V was cut by 11 bases and J by 8 bases, with 16 bases left in between. In germline, CDR1 is LNHDA, CDR2 SQIVND (reference sequence). The DNA of the CDR3 is TGTGCCTCCGGCCAGGGCGCCGACACCATATATTTT. It codes for CASGQGADTIYF. The full variable domain, rest sourced from reference TRBV19 and TRBJ1-3, is DGGITQSPKYLFRKEGQNVTLSCEQNLNHDAMYWYRQDPGQGLRLIYYSQIVNDFQKGDIAEGYSVSREKKESFPLTVTSAQKNPTAFYLCASGQGADTIYFGEGSWLTVV.

This chain uses TRBV19 with TRBJ1-5; D remains unclear. The CDR3 runs to 14 residues. The V end was cut by 5 bases, the J end by 1 base, with 9 bases between. Germline CDR1 reads LNHDA; CDR2 reads SQIVND (reference sequence). CDR3: CASSHDNSNQPQHF. Written as DNA, the CDR3 is TGTGCCAGTAGTCACGACAACAGCAATCAGCCCCAGCATTTT. The variable domain in full, with the rest retrieved from reference TRBV19 and TRBJ1-5, is DGGITQSPKYLFRKEGQNVTLSCEQNLNHDAMYWYRQDPGQGLRLIYYSQIVNDFQKGDIAEGYSVSREKKESFPLTVTSAQKNPTAFYLCASSHDNSNQPQHFGDGTRLSIL.

As regards this clone: Additional DNA sequences in this sample encode the identical CDR3. V usage is TRBV7-9 and J usage is TRBJ2-7; D gene ambiguous. Trimming shortened V by 4 bases and J by 3 bases, and 10 bases separated the two germline ends. CDR3 size: 13 residues. Germline V lookup: CDR1 SEHNR, CDR2 FQNEAQ (reference sequence). The CDR3: CASSSGRIYEQYF. In DNA form, the CDR3 reads TGTGCCAGCAGCTCCGGACGGATCTACGAGCAGTACTTC.

The rearrangement links TRBV5-6 to TRBJ2-7; D is perhaps TRBD1 or TRBD2 (5 bases each). Germline V gene lookup returns CDR1 SGHDT and CDR2 YYEEEE. V was cut by 0 bases and J by 5 bases, with 9 bases left in between. CDR3 length equals 13 residues. DNA for the CDR3: TGTGCCAGCAGCTTGGGGGGGTCCAACGAGCAGTACTTC. It encodes CASSLGGSNEQYF.

V and J are TRBV24-1 and TRBJ2-2; D call uncertain. Trimming stripped 1 base from V and 13 bases from J, with 12 bases between. Per the germline V gene, CDR1 is KGHDR and CDR2 is SFDVKD. The CDR3 covers 13 residues. CDR3 region: CATSDFRSPGLFF. The CDR3 nucleotides read TGTGCCACCAGTGATTTCCGTTCCCCCGGGCTGTTTTTT.

The chain employs TRBV5-1 and TRBJ2-4; 7 bases map to TRBD2. V lost 1 base to trimming and J lost 7 bases; unmatched junction nucleotides: 11. The CDR3 consists of 16 residues. Germline CDR1 is SGHRS and CDR2 is YFSETQ. CDR3 bases: TGCGCCAGCAGCTTGTCCGAACTAGCGAAGGGGAACATTCAGTACTTC. Amino acids: CASSLSELAKGNIQYF.

The genes are TRBV27 and TRBJ2-7, with D possibly matching TRBD2 (6 bases). This CDR3 spans 15 amino acids. Germline values: CDR1 MNHEY, CDR2 SMNVEV (reference sequence). V lost 6 bases, J lost 3 bases, and 18 bases lay in between. The CDR3 DNA follows: TGTGCCAGCAGACACTCTAGCGCGGAGTACTACGAGCAGTACTTC. This codes for CASRHSSAEYYEQYF.

This chain connects TRBV28 to TRBJ1-1; 9 bases are a match to TRBD1. The germline gives CDR1 MDHEN, CDR2 SYDVKM. J gave up 1 base and V 6 bases, and 0 bases lay outside the gene matches. The length of the CDR3 is 13 residues. The CDR3 nucleotides are TGTGCCAGCAGGACAGGGGGGAACACTGAAGCTTTCTTT. Amino acids: CASRTGGNTEAFF. Drawing the rest from reference TRBV28 and TRBJ1-1, the complete variable domain is DVKVTQSSRYLVKRTGEKVFLECVQDMDHENMFWYRQDPGLGLRLIYFSYDVKMKEKGDIPEGYSVSREKKERFSLILESASTNQTSMYLCASRTGGNTEAFFGQGTRLTVV.

J is TRBJ2-3 and V is TRBV7-2; no clear D. This CDR3 contains 14 residues. Looked up from germline, CDR1 is SGHTA and CDR2 is FQGNSA. V was pared by 4 bases and J by 2 bases, with 10 bases between. CDR3 DNA: TGTGCCAGCAGCTCCCTAAGGATCACAGATACGCAGTATTTT. It codes for CASSSLRITDTQYF.

V is TRBV7-2 and J is TRBJ2-1, with no clear D. In germline, CDR1 is SGHTA, CDR2 FQGNSA. Trimming removed 2 bases at V and 3 bases at J, with 5 bases between. The CDR3 sequence is 13 residues long. CDR3 sequence reads: CASSLQIYNEQFF. CDR3 in DNA: TGTGCCAGCAGCTTACAGATCTACAATGAGCAGTTCTTC.

The gene calls are TRBV7-3 and TRBJ2-7; TRBD2 agrees at 12 bases. Trimming removed 5 bases from V and 7 bases from J; junction bases left unmatched: 3. This CDR3 comprises 13 residues. Germline CDR1 SGHTA, CDR2 FQGTGA. CDR3 coding DNA: TGTGCCAGCAGCCGAGGACTAGCGGGAGAGCAGTACTTC. It specifies CASSRGLAGEQYF.

This chain links TRBV7-9 with TRBJ2-7, with D maybe TRBD2 (6 bases). There are 15 residues in the CDR3. Germline assignment: CDR1 SEHNR and CDR2 FQNEAQ (reference sequence). V lost 5 bases and J lost 3, with 17 bases in between. In nucleotides, the CDR3 is TGTGCCAGCAGCCCCGTCACTGGGCGGGACTACGAGCAGTACTTC. This codes for CASSPVTGRDYEQYF.